The rows below give T cell receptor beta chains drawn from one sample of a study of CD8 T cells in Susac syndrome. Via MiXCR, TCRdb re-called the immunoSEQ multiplex PCR reads, giving one row per CDR3 protein. Among 170,000 or so distinct CDR3 sequences listed, 95% to 97% were seen once. Sequenced: CD4+ T cells from PBMCs. These receptors were collected from a human donor with Susac syndrome. The CDR3 runs from the conserved cysteine through the conserved F or W. A D gene is named only where the DNA matches it firmly. Where a row states a size, it is once, few, many or the class of an expanded clone; other rows omit it.

clone_size j_call d_call v_call cdr3_nt cdr3_aa
. TRBJ1-2 TRBD1 TRBV29-1 TGCAGCGGAGGAGGGGGCTCAAGCTATGGCTACACCTTC CSGGGGSSYGYTF
once TRBJ2-2 . TRBV20-1 TGCAGTGCTAGCCTCAGAGGCAGCCTCACCGGGGAGCTGTTTTTT CSASLRGSLTGELFF
. TRBJ2-7 . TRBV29-1 TGCAGCGTTAATCGGGGGCCGGGCGAGCAGTACTTC CSVNRGPGEQYF
once TRBJ1-5 . TRBV7-2 TGTGCCAGCAGCTTTCAGGGGAATGGGGGACAGCCCCAGCATTTT CASSFQGNGGQPQHF
. TRBJ1-5 . TRBV15 TGTGCCACCAGCAGAGGGGGGGATAGCAATCAGCCCCAGCATTTT CATSRGGDSNQPQHF
once TRBJ1-1 . TRBV30 TGTGCCCGCGCGTTACCCAACACTGAAGCTTTCTTT CARALPNTEAFF
. TRBJ2-3 . TRBV20-1 TGCAGTGCTAGGGCCGCCCCGGCGGATACGCAGTATTTT CSARAAPADTQYF
. TRBJ2-7 . TRBV30 TGTGCCTGGACCCCCCCCCAGGGCTACGAGCAGTACTTC CAWTPPQGYEQYF
. TRBJ2-5 . TRBV29-1 TGCAGCGTTGACGGGGGTTCAAGAGAGACCCAGTACTTC CSVDGGSRETQYF
. TRBJ2-7 TRBD2 TRBV19 TGTGCCAGTAGTATGACTAGCGGGCGCGAGCAGTACTTC CASSMTSGREQYF
. TRBJ1-1 . TRBV7-2 TGTGCCAGCAGCTTATTCAAGGGACTGGGTACTGAAGCTTTCTTT CASSLFKGLGTEAFF
. TRBJ2-3 TRBD2 TRBV29-1 TGCAGCGTTGACGCGGGAGGCACAGATACGCAGTATTTT CSVDAGGTDTQYF
. TRBJ2-1 . TRBV6-2/TRBV6-3 TGTGCCAGCAGCCCTCAGGGCCCCAATGAGCAGTTCTTC CASSPQGPNEQFF
. TRBJ2-5 . TRBV29-1 TGCAGCGTTGAAGTAGTGACCGGAGAGACCCAGTACTTC CSVEVVTGETQYF
. TRBJ1-1 . TRBV29-1 TGCAGCGCCGGGGTCTCCGGGATGGTCACTGAAGCTTTCTTT CSAGVSGMVTEAFF